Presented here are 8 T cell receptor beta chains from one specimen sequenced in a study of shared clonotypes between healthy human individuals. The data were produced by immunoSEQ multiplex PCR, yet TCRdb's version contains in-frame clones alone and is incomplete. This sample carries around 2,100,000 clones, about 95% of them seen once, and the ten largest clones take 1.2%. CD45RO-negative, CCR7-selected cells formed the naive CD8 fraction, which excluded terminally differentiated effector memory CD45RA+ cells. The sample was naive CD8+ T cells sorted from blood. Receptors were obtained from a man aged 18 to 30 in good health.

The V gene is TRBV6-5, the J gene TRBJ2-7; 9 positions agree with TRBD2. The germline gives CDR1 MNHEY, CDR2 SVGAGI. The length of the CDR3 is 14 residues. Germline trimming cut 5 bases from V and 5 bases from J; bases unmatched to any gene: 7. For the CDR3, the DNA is TGTGCCAGCAGTCATAGCGGGAGTCCCGACGAGCAGTACTTC. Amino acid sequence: CASSHSGSPDEQYF.

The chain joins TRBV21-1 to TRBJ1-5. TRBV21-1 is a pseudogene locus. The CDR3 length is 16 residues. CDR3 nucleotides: TGTGCCAGCAGCAAAGAGACCAGTCATGAAAATCAGCCCCAGCATTTT. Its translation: CASSKETSHENQPQHF.

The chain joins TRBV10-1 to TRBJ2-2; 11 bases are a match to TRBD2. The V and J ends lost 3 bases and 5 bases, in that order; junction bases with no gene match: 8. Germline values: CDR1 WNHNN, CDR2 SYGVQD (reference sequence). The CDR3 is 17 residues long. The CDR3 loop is CASSDPQASGRTGELFF. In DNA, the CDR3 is TGCGCCAGCAGTGACCCCCAGGCTAGCGGGAGGACCGGGGAGCTGTTTTTT.

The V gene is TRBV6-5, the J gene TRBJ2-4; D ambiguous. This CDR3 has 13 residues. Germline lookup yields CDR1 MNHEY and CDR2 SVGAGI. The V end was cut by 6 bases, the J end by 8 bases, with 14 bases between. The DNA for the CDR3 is TGTGCCAGCAGCTCAGAGCCTCGGGACATTCAGTACTTC. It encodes CASSSEPRDIQYF.

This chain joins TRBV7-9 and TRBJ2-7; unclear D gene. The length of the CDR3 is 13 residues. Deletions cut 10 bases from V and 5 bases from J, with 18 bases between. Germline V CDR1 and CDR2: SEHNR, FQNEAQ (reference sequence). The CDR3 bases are TGTGCCACCTCGCCGATACCGCTTGACGAGCAGTACTTC. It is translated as CATSPIPLDEQYF.

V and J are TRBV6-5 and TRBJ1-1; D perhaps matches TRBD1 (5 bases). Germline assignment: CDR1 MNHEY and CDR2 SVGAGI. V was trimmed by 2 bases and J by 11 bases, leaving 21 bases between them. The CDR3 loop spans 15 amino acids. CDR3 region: CASSYPGAQGRRAFF. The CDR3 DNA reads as TGTGCCAGCAGTTACCCTGGGGCCCAGGGTCGGAGGGCTTTCTTT.

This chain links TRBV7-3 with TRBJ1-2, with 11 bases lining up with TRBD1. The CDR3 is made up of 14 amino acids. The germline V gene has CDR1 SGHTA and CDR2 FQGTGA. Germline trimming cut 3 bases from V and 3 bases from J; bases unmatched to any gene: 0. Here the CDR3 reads CASSLGQGDYGYTF. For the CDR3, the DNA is TGTGCCAGCAGCTTGGGACAGGGGGACTATGGCTACACCTTC.

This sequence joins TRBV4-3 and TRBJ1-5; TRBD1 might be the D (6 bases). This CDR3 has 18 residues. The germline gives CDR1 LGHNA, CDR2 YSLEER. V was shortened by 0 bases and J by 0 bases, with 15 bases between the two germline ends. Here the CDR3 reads CASSQDLGQQSSNQPQHF. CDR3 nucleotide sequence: TGCGCCAGCAGCCAAGATCTCGGACAGCAAAGTAGCAATCAGCCCCAGCATTTT.